This T cell receptor beta chain is from a study of control samples from healthy donors and cancer patients. The assay was immunoSEQ multiplex PCR, and TCRdb's table has in-frame clones only and misses some. There are around 68,000 clones in the sample; under 85% occur only once, and around 14% lies in the top ten. V shed 2 bases and J 9 bases; nucleotides not matched to a gene: 4. This CDR3 is built from 15 residues. Germline V gives CDR1 LNHNV, CDR2 YYDKDF (reference sequence). The TCR originated in a man aged 55 to 70 in good health. Sequenced input: blood. The rearrangement joins TRBV15 to TRBJ2-1, with TRBD2 identical over 13 bases. CDR3 nucleotide sequence: TGTGCCACCAGCAGAACTAGCGGGAGGGGCCGTGAGCAGTTCTTC. It is translated as CATSRTSGRGREQFF.